These 23 T cell receptor beta chains share one sample of origin, sequenced in a study of neoadjuvant anti-PD-1 for oral cavity cancer. Libraries were prepared by immunoSEQ multiplex PCR; TCRdb keeps only in-frame clonotypes and omits some of them. The sample includes several thousand clones, 60% of them seen just once. Material: tumor tissue, obtained before nivolumab (anti-PD-1) treatment. The source is a person aged 35-79 years with oral cavity squamous cell carcinoma.

This clone was found once. The chain has TRBV11-1 and TRBJ2-1; maybe TRBD2 (6 bases). CDR3 length: 13 amino acids. V was trimmed by 5 bases and J by 5 bases, leaving 10 bases between them. Germline-derived CDR1 and CDR2 are SGHAT and FQDESV (reference sequence). CDR3 residues: CASSLSGDNEQFF. The CDR3 bases are TGTGCCAGCAGCCTCTCGGGGGACAATGAGCAGTTCTTC.

This clone was counted a few times. This chain uses TRBV7-2 with TRBJ1-3; TRBD1 matches 7 bases. The trim removed 5 bases at V and 4 bases at J, leaving 5 bases unmatched. CDR1 is SGHTA, CDR2 FQGNSA, per germline. The CDR3 runs to 14 residues. CDR3 region: CASSPGTVGNTIYF. The CDR3, as DNA: TGTGCCAGCAGCCCCGGGACAGTCGGAAACACCATATATTTT.

This chain uses TRBV7-9 with TRBJ2-7, with 7 positions matching TRBD1. The CDR3 contains 15 residues. Germline V gene lookup returns CDR1 SEHNR and CDR2 FQNEAQ (reference sequence). The junction had 12 bases not matched to a gene; V was cut back by 5 bases and J by 5 bases. The CDR3 is CASSLGPNRGHEQYF. The CDR3 bases are TGTGCCAGCAGCCTTGGGCCGAACAGGGGCCACGAGCAGTACTTC.

This chain joins TRBV5-1 and TRBJ2-1, with 9 bases fitting TRBD2. Germline values: CDR1 SGHRS, CDR2 YFSETQ. The CDR3 extends over 17 amino acids. Germline trimming cut 5 bases from V and 0 bases from J; bases unmatched to any gene: 9. The CDR3 DNA sequence: TGCGCCAGCAGTCCTTCGGCGGGAGGGAGCTCCTACAATGAGCAGTTCTTC. Its translation is CASSPSAGGSSYNEQFF.

The chain has TRBV5-6 and TRBJ1-3; D is unresolved. Germline V gene data show CDR1 as SGHDT and CDR2 as YYEEEE. Trimming cost V 2 bases and J 0 bases, with 15 bases left between them. This CDR3 has 17 amino acids. CDR3 nucleotide sequence: TGTGCCAGCAGCTTAACGTCCCAGAGGCCCTCTGGAAACACCATATATTTT. Translating gives CASSLTSQRPSGNTIYF.

In its sample, this clone was seen a few times. The chain carries TRBV11-2 and TRBJ2-5, with D perhaps matching TRBD2 (6 bases). The CDR3 contains 15 residues. CDR1 and CDR2 from the germline V gene are SGHAT and FQNNGV. V was trimmed by 4 bases and J by 5 bases, leaving 17 bases between them. The CDR3 is CASSSRPTSMETQYF. DNA of the CDR3: TGTGCCAGCAGCTCCCGCCCCACTAGCATGGAGACCCAGTACTTC.

The CDR3 loop is CASSVSLYNEQFF. The DNA of the CDR3 is TGCGCCAGCAGCGTATCCCTCTACAATGAGCAGTTCTTC. The chain recombines TRBV5-1 with TRBJ2-1; D gene unclear. Trimming took 4 bases from V and 3 from J, leaving 8 bases between them. CDR1 is SGHRS, CDR2 YFSETQ, per germline. CDR3 size: 13 residues.

This clone is large in the sample. The chain uses TRBV6-1 and TRBJ2-2; D gene uncertain. The CDR3 loop spans 14 amino acids. V was shortened by 5 bases and J by 5 bases, with 12 bases between the two germline ends. Germline CDR1 reads MNHNS; CDR2 reads SASEGT. The CDR3 here is CASSSRVETGELFF. DNA for the CDR3: TGTGCCAGCAGTTCACGGGTCGAAACCGGGGAGCTGTTTTTT.

This chain joins TRBV29-1 and TRBJ1-2; 7 bases are a match to TRBD1. The CDR3 loop spans 14 amino acids. The V segment lost 5 bases and the J segment 3 bases; nucleotides outside the gene matches: 9. CDR1 is SQVTM and CDR2 is ANQGSEA in the germline V gene. The CDR3 DNA is TGCAGCGTTTATGGACCGGGGACAGACTATGGCTACACCTTC. It specifies CSVYGPGTDYGYTF.

J is TRBJ2-7 and V is TRBV10-2, with TRBD1 identical over 9 bases. Germline V gene lookup returns CDR1 WSHSY and CDR2 SAAADI. The CDR3 length is 13 residues. Trimming cost V 8 bases and J 2 bases; bases outside gene matches: 4. CDR3 sequence reads: CASARDRAYEQYF. The DNA for the CDR3 is TGCGCCAGCGCCCGGGACAGGGCCTACGAGCAGTACTTC.

V is TRBV5-1 and J is TRBJ2-7, with TRBD2 identical over 7 bases. Germline V lookup: CDR1 SGHRS, CDR2 YFSETQ. V shed 4 bases, J shed 3 bases, and the junction held 10 bases outside the gene matches. CDR3 length equals 15 residues. The CDR3 DNA is TGCGCCAGCAGCCCTAGCGGAGGGATGCTCTACGAGCAGTACTTC. Its protein is CASSPSGGMLYEQYF.

This rearrangement joins TRBV7-8 to TRBJ1-2; 9 positions match TRBD1. Germline CDR1 reads SGHVS; CDR2 reads FQNEAQ. V shed 5 bases, J shed 6 bases, and the junction held 7 bases outside the gene matches. The CDR3 has 14 amino acids. The CDR3: CASSRDRAKDGYTF. CDR3 DNA: TGTGCCAGCAGCCGGGACAGGGCCAAGGATGGCTACACCTTC.

V is TRBV7-8 and J is TRBJ1-1, with TRBD1 as a possible D gene (5 bases). Germline values: CDR1 SGHVS, CDR2 FQNEAQ. The CDR3 sequence is 13 residues long. The V end was cut by 0 bases, the J end by 7 bases, with 9 bases between. CDR3 sequence (DNA): TGTGCCAGCAGCTTAGCCTTGCAGGGTGAAGCTTTCTTT. This codes for CASSLALQGEAFF.

CDR3 amino acids: CASSYGFGGAQETQYF. DNA of the CDR3: TGTGCCAGCAGTTACGGGTTTGGGGGCGCTCAAGAGACCCAGTACTTC. The V gene is TRBV6-5, the J gene TRBJ2-5; possibly TRBD1 for D (6 bases). There are 16 residues in the CDR3. The V gene's germline CDR1 is MNHEY and CDR2 SVGAGI. The V and J ends lost 2 bases and 2 bases respectively, with 15 bases between them.

This clone appeared a few times. The CDR3 DNA is TGTGCCAGCAGTGGGACAGGGCACTACGAGCAGTACTTC. Its translation: CASSGTGHYEQYF. The chain is built from TRBV25-1 and TRBJ2-7; 8 nucleotides line up with TRBD1. The germline V gene encodes CDR1 MGHDK and CDR2 SYGVNS. The CDR3 runs to 13 residues. V was pared by 4 bases and J by 3 bases, with 2 bases of the junction left unmatched.

This clone has just a few counts. The chain carries TRBV9 and TRBJ1-1; weak D call: TRBD1 (5 bases). Germline-derived CDR1 and CDR2 are SGDLS and YYNGEE. Between the trimmed V and J ends, which lost 0 bases and 7 bases, there was a span of 19 bases. The CDR3 length is 16 residues. CDR3 DNA sequence: TGTGCCAGCAGCGTAGGGCTACAGGCCACCGGGGGTGAAGCTTTCTTT. It encodes CASSVGLQATGGEAFF.

The chain uses TRBV27 and TRBJ2-2, with D hard to call. The CDR3 runs 14 residues. CDR1 and CDR2 from the germline V gene are MNHEY and SMNVEV (reference sequence). V was cut by 7 bases and J by 1 base, with 10 bases left in between. CDR3 residues: CASKLVGNTGELFF. The CDR3 DNA sequence: TGTGCCAGCAAGTTGGTGGGGAACACCGGGGAGCTGTTTTTT.

This sequence joins TRBV2 and TRBJ2-5; D is uncertain. The CDR3 loop spans 12 amino acids. V was trimmed by 7 bases and J by 8 bases, leaving 14 bases between them. Germline CDR1 reads SNHLY; CDR2 reads FYNNEI. CDR3: CASTMRPPTQYF. The DNA of the CDR3 is TGTGCCAGCACCATGCGGCCCCCCACCCAGTACTTC.

This chain uses TRBV6-5 with TRBJ2-1; D not certain. Trimming took 0 bases from V and 1 from J, leaving 10 bases between them. CDR1 is MNHEY, CDR2 SVGAGI, per germline. The CDR3 runs 16 residues. DNA of the CDR3: TGTGCCAGCAGTTACTCGATTGTCTATTCCTACAATGAGCAGTTCTTC. Amino acid sequence: CASSYSIVYSYNEQFF.

This clone was picked up a small number of times. V gene TRBV6-4 combines with J gene TRBJ2-1; perhaps D is TRBD1 or TRBD2 (5 bases each). The CDR3 covers 15 residues. The germline V gene encodes CDR1 MRHNA and CDR2 SNTAGT. The ends were cut back, 2 bases at V and 6 bases at J, with 14 bases in the middle. The DNA of the CDR3 is TGTGCCAGCAGTGACGCTGCCGGGACCGTCAATGAGCAGTTCTTC. It encodes CASSDAAGTVNEQFF.

The J gene is TRBJ2-1, the V gene TRBV6-6; D gene ambiguous. Germline V gene sequence: CDR1 MNHNY, CDR2 SVGAGI (reference sequence). V was clipped by 2 bases and J by 4 bases, with 12 bases between them. The CDR3 is made up of 15 amino acids. The CDR3 protein is CASSYGPSGYNEQFF. As DNA, the CDR3 is TGTGCCAGCAGTTACGGACCCTCGGGTTACAATGAGCAGTTCTTC.

The chain couples TRBV7-9 to TRBJ2-3; 11 bases map to TRBD2. The CDR3 contains 14 residues. The germline V gene encodes CDR1 SEHNR and CDR2 FQNEAQ (reference sequence). The ends lost 10 bases at V and 3 bases at J; junction bases unmatched: 6. Written as DNA, the CDR3 is TGTGCCACCTCGACTAGCGGGGAGACAGATACGCAGTATTTT. It translates to CATSTSGETDTQYF.

This chain connects TRBV7-9 to TRBJ1-1; D possibly corresponds to TRBD1 (5 bases). The germline V gene encodes CDR1 SEHNR and CDR2 FQNEAQ (reference sequence). The CDR3 has 14 amino acids. V lost 3 bases, J lost 7 bases, and 15 bases lay in between. The CDR3 DNA follows: TGTGCCAGCAGCTTCTACTTTTTAGGGGATGAAGCTTTCTTT. Amino acids: CASSFYFLGDEAFF. Based on the CDR3 plus reference TRBV7-9 and TRBJ1-1, the full variable domain is DTGVSQNPRHKITKRGQNVTFRCDPISEHNRLYWYRQTLGQGPEFLTYFQNEAQLEKSRLLSDRFSAERPKGSFSTLEIQRTEQGDSAMYLCASSFYFLGDEAFFGQGTRLTVV.